The rows below give T cell receptor beta chains drawn from one sample of a study of blood T cells in healthy people across ages. TCRdb processed the 5' RACE reads anew with MiXCR; each CDR3 protein has one entry. The sample carries roughly 1,500,000 distinct CDR3 sequences, about 31% recorded once. Sequencing was performed on blood. The receptors come from a woman in her thirties in good health. The CDR3 runs from the conserved cysteine through the conserved F or W. D genes are given only for firm matches. A clone size is listed for some rows: how often the clone was seen (once, few, many), or a class if it is expanded.

J gene	V gene	clone size	D gene	CDR3 protein	CDR3 DNA
TRBJ1-2	TRBV12-3/TRBV12-4	few	.	CASSLNPGLYGYTF	TGTGCCAGCAGTTTAAACCCCGGACTTTATGGCTACACCTTC
TRBJ2-3	TRBV20-1	few	.	CSGRDPIKGGTDTQYF	TGCAGTGGGAGGGACCCAATAAAGGGTGGGACAGATACGCAGTATTTT
TRBJ2-5	TRBV20-1	few	TRBD1	CSAGIQGLQETQYF	TGCAGTGCTGGGATACAGGGGTTACAAGAGACCCAGTACTTC
TRBJ1-2	TRBV3-1	few	.	CASSQPVGNYGYTF	TGTGCCAGCAGCCAACCGGTGGGTAACTATGGCTACACCTTC
TRBJ1-2	TRBV12-3/TRBV12-4	.	.	CASSVGHFNYGYTF	TGTGCCAGCAGTGTAGGACACTTTAACTATGGCTACACCTTC
TRBJ2-5	TRBV7-7	many	TRBD1	CASSQGVAGTQYF	TGTGCCAGCAGCCAGGGGGTAGCTGGGACCCAGTACTTC
TRBJ2-2	TRBV5-1	.	.	CASSFRFRPEGTGELFF	TGCGCCAGCAGCTTCCGCTTTCGGCCGGAGGGCACCGGGGAGCTGTTTTTT
TRBJ2-5	TRBV20-1	.	TRBD2	CSAPGLAGGRGETQYF	TGCAGTGCTCCCGGACTAGCGGGGGGACGAGGAGAGACCCAGTACTTC
TRBJ1-6	TRBV7-3	few	TRBD1	CASSLTAGGDSPLHF	TGTGCCAGCAGCTTAACTGCAGGGGGGGATTCACCCCTCCACTTT
TRBJ2-3	TRBV29-1	many	.	CSVARGTDTQYF	TGCAGCGTTGCGCGCGGAACAGATACGCAGTATTTT
TRBJ2-5	TRBV28	few	.	CASSLLGPADQETQYF	TGTGCCAGCAGTTTATTGGGCCCGGCTGACCAAGAGACCCAGTACTTC
TRBJ1-5	TRBV7-2	.	.	CASSLPGLGGNQPQHF	TGTGCCAGCAGCTTACCGGGGCTCGGTGGCAATCAGCCCCAGCATTTT
TRBJ1-2	TRBV7-9	.	.	CASSSETQNGYTF	TGTGCCAGCAGTTCGGAGACGCAAAATGGCTACACCTTC
TRBJ1-4	TRBV7-2	.	TRBD1	CASSLAGQGGEKLFF	TGTGCCAGCAGCTTAGCGGGACAGGGTGGTGAAAAACTGTTTTTT
TRBJ2-1	TRBV28	.	TRBD2	CASSPATSGRTYNEQFF	TGTGCCAGCAGCCCGGCAACTAGCGGGAGGACCTACAATGAGCAGTTCTTC
TRBJ2-3	TRBV6-5	.	.	CASRTSTSTDTQYF	TGTGCCAGCCGGACATCGACTAGCACAGATACGCAGTATTTT
TRBJ1-3	TRBV21-1	.	.	CASPIIRAGNTIYF	TGTGCCAGCCCCATTATCAGGGCTGGAAACACCATATATTTT
TRBJ2-7	TRBV28	few	TRBD1	CASSGEWGQLFSYEQYF	TGTGCCAGCAGCGGAGAATGGGGACAGCTGTTTTCCTACGAGCAGTACTTC
TRBJ2-3	TRBV7-8	few	TRBD2	CASSPVASGVSTDTQYF	TGTGCCAGCAGCCCCGTCGCTAGCGGGGTTAGCACAGATACGCAGTATTTT
TRBJ2-1	TRBV20-1	.	TRBD1	CSAFSDRASYDEQFF	TGCAGTGCTTTCTCTGACAGGGCGTCCTACGATGAGCAGTTCTTC
TRBJ2-5	TRBV7-9	.	TRBD2	CASSPPSAGETQYF	TGTGCCAGCAGCCCTCCCTCAGCGGGGGAGACCCAGTACTTC
TRBJ2-3	TRBV20-1	.	.	CSAREARLNIDTQYF	TGCAGTGCTAGAGAGGCCCGCCTAAATATAGATACGCAGTATTTT